Listed below are T cell receptor beta chains from one sample, sequenced in a study of T cell responses to AZD1222 COVID-19 vaccine. This table comes from immunoSEQ multiplex PCR, and its TCRdb copy is limited to in-frame clones, with some not included. The sample contains some 100,000 clones, 80% to 90% of which appear only once. The sample was peripheral blood, taken 28 days after the second AZD1222 dose. These TCRs come from an adult who received the AZD1222 COVID-19 vaccine. The CDR3 runs from the conserved cysteine through the conserved F or W. D genes are given only for firm matches. Some rows have no size entry. The others give once, few or many, or a class for an expanded clone.

d_call	v_call	clone_size	j_call	cdr3_nt	cdr3_aa
-	TRBV2	-	TRBJ1-1	TGTGCCAGCAGTACCTCAGGGAACACTGAAGCTTTCTTT	CASSTSGNTEAFF
-	TRBV5-6	-	TRBJ1-2	TGTGCCAGCAGCTTGGAAGGCTATGGCTACACCTTC	CASSLEGYGYTF
-	TRBV2	once	TRBJ1-6	TGTGCCAGCAGTGATTCCTATAATTCACCCCTCCACTTT	CASSDSYNSPLHF
TRBD1	TRBV29-1	-	TRBJ2-7	TGCAGCGTTGCCCGGGACAGGGCCTACGAGCAGTACTTC	CSVARDRAYEQYF
-	TRBV7-5	-	TRBJ1-4	TGTGCCAGAAGCGCTTGGTGGGGGGAGGTACACCTTCCACCCGAAAAACTGTTTTTT	CARSAWWGEVHLPPEKLFF
TRBD1	TRBV19	-	TRBJ1-2	TGTGCCAGTAGTTTGAGGACAGGGGCAGACTATGGCTACACCTTC	CASSLRTGADYGYTF
TRBD1	TRBV18	-	TRBJ1-1	TGTGCCAGCTCCCCTGGACAGGGGAACACTGAAGCTTTCTTT	CASSPGQGNTEAFF
TRBD1	TRBV3-1/TRBV3-2	-	TRBJ2-3	TGTGCCAGCAGCCGAAGCTTGACAGGGGGGAGGACAGATACGCAGTATTTT	CASSRSLTGGRTDTQYF
-	TRBV12-5	-	TRBJ1-3	TGTGCTAGTGGTTCGGGCCTTAGGGGAGTTACTGGAAACACCATATATTTT	CASGSGLRGVTGNTIYF
-	TRBV19	-	TRBJ2-1	TGTGCCAGTAGTATAAGAGGGGTAGCCTACAATGAGCAGTTCTTC	CASSIRGVAYNEQFF
-	TRBV5-5	-	TRBJ1-1	TGTGCCAGCAGCTTGTGGGGGATGAACACTGAAGCTTTCTTT	CASSLWGMNTEAFF
TRBD1	TRBV19	few	TRBJ1-4	TGTGCCAGTAGTTCGGGACAGGGGGTACCTAATGAAAAACTGTTTTTT	CASSSGQGVPNEKLFF
-	TRBV5-5	-	TRBJ1-1	TGTGCCAGCAGCTTGAACTCATGGGACACTGAAGCTTTCTTT	CASSLNSWDTEAFF
TRBD1	TRBV30	-	TRBJ1-2	TGTGCCTGGAGTCTACCGGGACAGGGGTTATATGGCTACACCTTC	CAWSLPGQGLYGYTF
-	TRBV7-8	-	TRBJ1-3	TGTGCCAGCAGCCCGCGGGCAGGGGATCGAGGTATCCCCATATATTTT	CASSPRAGDRGIPIYF
TRBD1	TRBV6-5	-	TRBJ1-1	TGTGCCAGCAGTTATCGGAGGGACAGGGCTTTCTTT	CASSYRRDRAFF
TRBD1	TRBV28	-	TRBJ1-5	TGTGCCAGCAGTTCAGGACAGGGCGAGGGCAATCAGCCCCAGCATTTT	CASSSGQGEGNQPQHF
-	TRBV10-3	-	TRBJ1-1	TGTGCCATCACCGAACAAGCTAACACTGAAGCTTTCTTT	CAITEQANTEAFF
-	TRBV30	-	TRBJ1-1	TGTGCCTGGGGCGGGTCGGGACCCCAAGCTTTCTTT	CAWGGSGPQAFF
-	TRBV6-5	-	TRBJ1-1	TGTGCCAGCAGTACCCGGACAGCCCTGAACACTGAAGCTTTCTTT	CASSTRTALNTEAFF
-	TRBV7-9	-	TRBJ1-1	TGTGCCAGCAGCAGGGCTATGAACACTGAAGCTTTCTTT	CASSRAMNTEAFF
-	TRBV19	-	TRBJ1-2	TGTGCCAGTAGTATCAACACGGTCAACTATGGCTACACCTTC	CASSINTVNYGYTF
-	TRBV7-9	-	TRBJ1-6	TGTGCCAGCAGCGTGTCACAGGGACATTCACCCCTCCACTTT	CASSVSQGHSPLHF
-	TRBV7-9	-	TRBJ1-4	TGTGCCAGCAGCTTGGGCAGAGCAACTAATGAAAAACTGTTTTTT	CASSLGRATNEKLFF
TRBD1	TRBV5-1	-	TRBJ2-5	TGCGCCAGCACCGGTGGACAGGTCCAAGAGACCCAGTACTTC	CASTGGQVQETQYF
TRBD1	TRBV7-9	-	TRBJ1-2	TGTGCCAGCAGCTTAGCCCGACAGGGACTTCAGGGCTATGGCTACACCTTC	CASSLARQGLQGYGYTF
-	TRBV18	-	TRBJ1-1	TGTGCCAGCTCAACCAGGGACACTGAAGCTTTCTTT	CASSTRDTEAFF
-	TRBV7-2	-	TRBJ2-1	TGTGCCAGCAGCTCGAAAGTCCTCGACGGATATAGCTCCTACAATGAGCAGTTCTTC	CASSSKVLDGYSSYNEQFF